This T cell receptor (beta chain) appears in the sequencing data of a study of vaccination and CD4 T cells after COVID-19. Treatment in this sample: roughly 11-day PBMC culture with coronavirus spike peptide pools or control peptides (ViraFEST assay). This clonotype appeared a few times. Its antigen is as yet unknown. With the Oncomine TCR Beta short-read assay, DNA from cultured CD4+ T cells was sequenced. From the PCR reads, TCRdb called clonotypes with MiXCR, one entry per CDR3 protein. This table holds 9,500 to 12,000 distinct CDR3 sequences, roughly 26% found once. J lost 4 bases, V lost 5 bases, and 4 bases had no gene match. Germline assignment: CDR1 MDHEN and CDR2 SYDVKM. The CDR3 extends over 13 amino acids.

The sequenced sample was CD4+ T cells from blood, cultured in vitro, obtained after SARS-CoV-2 vaccination. The chain employs TRBV28 and TRBJ1-2; 7 positions match TRBD1. This clonotype originated in a human donor who had recovered from COVID-19. This chain's CDR3 is CASSTGQPYGYTF. DNA for the CDR3: TGTGCCAGCAGTACGGGACAGCCCTATGGCTACACCTTC.